This passage covers 20 T cell receptor beta chains from one sample sequenced in a study of cytomegalovirus exposure and HLA in healthy donors. Assay: immunoSEQ multiplex PCR; the TCRdb copy retains only in-frame clones and omits some. This sample has roughly 45,000 clones; approximately 95% occur once, and the top ten carry less than 9.5%. The specimen was PBMCs. The source is a woman aged 18-35 years in good health and CMV-seropositive.

This clone appeared once. The rearrangement uses TRBV4-1 and TRBJ2-7; 9 nucleotides line up with TRBD2. Germline V lookup: CDR1 MGHRA, CDR2 YSYEKL. V was clipped by 3 bases and J by 2 bases; unmatched bases: 14. The CDR3 is made up of 18 amino acids. CDR3 sequence (DNA): TGCGCCAGCAGCCACCTCGCAGGCGGGAGGGGTAGCCCCTACGAGCAGTACTTC. Translation: CASSHLAGGRGSPYEQYF.

This sequence joins TRBV19 and TRBJ1-5; D gene uncertain. Germline assignment: CDR1 LNHDA and CDR2 SQIVND (reference sequence). The CDR3 runs to 15 residues. Trimming took off 2 bases at V and 3 bases at J, with 11 bases between the two ends. CDR3 region: CASSITLTANQPQHF. As DNA, the CDR3 is TGTGCCAGTAGTATAACTTTAACAGCCAATCAGCCCCAGCATTTT.

V is TRBV19 and J is TRBJ2-7; the D gene is possibly TRBD1 (6 bases). Germline V lookup: CDR1 LNHDA, CDR2 SQIVND (reference sequence). V lost 6 bases and J 2 bases, leaving 17 bases between the germline ends. The CDR3 spans 15 residues. This chain's CDR3 is CASRTRGTGTYEQYF. The CDR3 DNA sequence: TGTGCCAGTAGGACCAGGGGTACTGGGACCTACGAGCAGTACTTC.

The V call is TRBV7-2, the J call TRBJ2-2; 7 bases match TRBD1. After removal of 5 bases from V and 3 bases from J, the junction contained 6 bases not matched to a gene. Germline-derived CDR1 and CDR2 are SGHTA and FQGNSA. The CDR3 runs to 15 residues. The DNA of the CDR3 is TGTGCCAGCAGCCCACAGGGGTTTTACACCGGGGAGCTGTTTTTT. It encodes CASSPQGFYTGELFF.

V is TRBV27 and J is TRBJ2-1, with TRBD2 identical over 14 bases. The CDR3 is made up of 18 amino acids. Germline V lookup: CDR1 MNHEY, CDR2 SMNVEV (reference sequence). V shed 4 bases and J 7 bases; nucleotides not matched to a gene: 12. The CDR3 protein is CASSSDPGLAGVKNEQFF. CDR3 nucleotide sequence: TGTGCCAGCAGTTCTGACCCGGGACTAGCGGGAGTGAAGAATGAGCAGTTCTTC.

This sequence joins TRBV5-4 and TRBJ1-2, with a tentative D call TRBD1 (6 bases). The V end lost 4 bases, the J end lost 6 bases, and 19 bases lay between the germline ends. The CDR3 loop spans 15 amino acids. The germline gives CDR1 SGHNT, CDR2 YYREEE (reference sequence). CDR3 in DNA: TGTGCCAGCAGCGGCTGGGGGGCGGGGGCACATGGCTACACCTTC. Translation gives CASSGWGAGAHGYTF.

Comment on this clone: An end of the junction differs from the germline gene, which may be a read error. This chain joins TRBV15 and TRBJ2-1, with D possibly matching TRBD2 (6 bases). Germline lookup yields CDR1 LNHNV and CDR2 YYDKDF (reference sequence). The CDR3 runs 14 residues. Written as DNA, the CDR3 is TGCGCAATAGGGCAACGGAGGGCTTACAATGAGCAGTTCTTC. This sequence encodes CAIGQRRAYNEQFF.

The rearrangement joins TRBV7-6 to TRBJ2-7; D perhaps matches TRBD2 (7 bases). The germline CDR1 and CDR2 sequences are SGHVS and FNYEAQ. The V and J ends lost 5 bases and 2 bases respectively, with 31 bases between them. This CDR3 spans 20 amino acids. Written as DNA, the CDR3 is TGTGCCAGCAGCCACATGAGGGGGGAGGGCAAACCGATACGCCCCTACGAGCAGTACTTC. This translates into CASSHMRGEGKPIRPYEQYF.

The chain employs TRBV28 and TRBJ1-2; D unresolved. The V and J ends lost 3 bases and 6 bases respectively, with 11 bases between them. The CDR3 sequence is 13 residues long. Germline CDR1 reads MDHEN; CDR2 reads SYDVKM. CDR3 residues: CASSLRRSDGYTF. CDR3 nucleotide sequence: TGTGCCAGCAGTTTGAGACGGAGTGATGGCTACACCTTC.

This clone has a single count. The chain combines TRBV28 with TRBJ1-1; D remains ambiguous. CDR3 length: 14 residues. V gave up 3 bases and J gave up 1 base, with 9 bases separating them. Germline V gives CDR1 MDHEN, CDR2 SYDVKM. CDR3 nucleotide sequence: TGTGCCAGCAGTTTCAACACCAAGAACACTGAAGCTTTCTTT. Its translation is CASSFNTKNTEAFF.

The rearrangement uses TRBV10-3 and TRBJ1-2; 7 nucleotides line up with TRBD1. This CDR3 contains 14 residues. Trimming cost V 0 bases and J 4 bases; bases outside gene matches: 2. Germline CDR1 ENHRY, CDR2 SYGVKD. The CDR3 region has the DNA TGTGCCATCAGTGAGTCGGGACAGATCTATGGCTACACCTTC. It specifies CAISESGQIYGYTF.

V usage is TRBV9 and J usage is TRBJ2-1, with D possibly TRBD2 on 6 matching bases. V dropped 3 bases and J dropped 6 bases, with 22 bases sitting between them. Germline lookup yields CDR1 SGDLS and CDR2 YYNGEE. The CDR3 extends over 17 amino acids. The CDR3 DNA sequence: TGTGCCAGCAGCGCAGACCCTTTGGAGGGAGTTGTCAATGAGCAGTTCTTC. Protein: CASSADPLEGVVNEQFF.

This clone showed up just once. CDR3 nucleotides: TGTGCCAGCAGCGTAGGTGCTGTTAGCTCCTACGAGCAGTACTTC. Translation: CASSVGAVSSYEQYF. The chain employs TRBV9 and TRBJ2-7; D ambiguous. V lost 0 bases to trimming and J lost 0 bases, with 10 bases between them. This CDR3 has 15 amino acids. CDR1 SGDLS and CDR2 YYNGEE come from the germline V gene.

The chain uses TRBV5-6 and TRBJ1-2, with D perhaps TRBD1 (6 bases). Trimming left V 0 bases short and J 2 bases short, with 14 bases between. This CDR3 has 16 residues. CDR1 is SGHDT, CDR2 YYEEEE, per germline. CDR3 sequence (DNA): TGTGCCAGCAGCTTGGGCGTGGGGACACCCAACTATGGCTACACCTTC. Residues: CASSLGVGTPNYGYTF.

This sequence joins TRBV23-1 and TRBJ2-7; no definite D call. TRBV23-1 is given ORF status, its function remaining uncertain. The CDR3 has 14 residues. The V and J ends lost 2 bases and 0 bases respectively, with 8 bases between them. The CDR3 DNA reads TGCGCCAGCAGTCAAAGGAGAAGCTCCTACGAGCAGTACTTC. Residues: CASSQRRSSYEQYF.

The gene calls are TRBV7-9 and TRBJ1-3; D not resolved. The CDR3 contains 15 residues. The germline CDR1 and CDR2 sequences are SEHNR and FQNEAQ (reference sequence). The V end was cut by 4 bases, the J end by 0 bases, with 10 bases between. The chain's CDR3 is CASSSDSRSGNTIYF. The CDR3 DNA reads as TGTGCCAGCAGCTCGGACTCCCGCTCTGGAAACACCATATATTTT.

This chain connects TRBV25-1 to TRBJ1-3, with unresolved D. Germline V CDR1 and CDR2: MGHDK, SYGVNS. The CDR3 has 14 amino acids. Trimming stripped 2 bases from V and 4 bases from J, with 9 bases between. CDR3 amino acids: CASSEPSQGNTIYF. The CDR3 bases are TGTGCCAGCAGTGAACCCTCACAGGGAAACACCATATATTTT.

The V and J genes are TRBV5-5 and TRBJ1-4; 7 bases agree with TRBD1. The CDR3 is 16 residues long. V shed 0 bases, J shed 8 bases, and the junction held 10 bases outside the gene matches. The germline CDR1 and CDR2 sequences are SGHKS and YYEKEE (reference sequence). CDR3 protein: CASSLGEGAVSEKLFF. The CDR3 coding sequence is TGTGCCAGCAGCTTGGGAGAGGGGGCCGTTTCGGAAAAACTGTTTTTT.

CDR3 nucleotides: TGCGCCAGCAGCTTGGACAGACCCACAGATACGCAGTATTTT. As protein: CASSLDRPTDTQYF. The chain employs TRBV5-1 and TRBJ2-3; the D is unclear. CDR1 and CDR2 (germline): SGHRS, YFSETQ. This CDR3 is 14 amino acids long. The V and J ends lost 0 bases and 2 bases respectively, with 7 bases between them.

The chain employs TRBV25-1 and TRBJ1-1; 7 nucleotides line up with TRBD1. The V and J ends lost 3 bases and 6 bases, in that order; junction bases with no gene match: 7. This CDR3 spans 14 amino acids. Germline V gives CDR1 MGHDK, CDR2 SYGVNS. The DNA for the CDR3 is TGTGCCAGCAGTGAGGGCCGGGACAGCGCTGAAGCTTTCTTT. Translated, it gives CASSEGRDSAEAFF. The whole variable domain, remainder taken from reference TRBV25-1 and TRBJ1-1, is EADIYQTPRYLVIGTGKKITLECSQTMGHDKMYWYQQDPGMELHLIHYSYGVNSTEKGDLSSESTVSRIRTEHFPLTLESARPSHTSQYLCASSEGRDSAEAFFGQGTRLTVV.